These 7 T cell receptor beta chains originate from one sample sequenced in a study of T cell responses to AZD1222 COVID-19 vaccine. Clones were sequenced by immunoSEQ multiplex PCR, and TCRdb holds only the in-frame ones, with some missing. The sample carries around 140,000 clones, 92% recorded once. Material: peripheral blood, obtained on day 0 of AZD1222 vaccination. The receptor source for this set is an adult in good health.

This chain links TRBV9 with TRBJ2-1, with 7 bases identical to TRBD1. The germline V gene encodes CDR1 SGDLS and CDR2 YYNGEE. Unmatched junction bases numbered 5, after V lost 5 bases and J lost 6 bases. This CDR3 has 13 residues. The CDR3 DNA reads TGTGCCAGCAGTAAGACAGGGTTCAATGAGCAGTTCTTC. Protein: CASSKTGFNEQFF.

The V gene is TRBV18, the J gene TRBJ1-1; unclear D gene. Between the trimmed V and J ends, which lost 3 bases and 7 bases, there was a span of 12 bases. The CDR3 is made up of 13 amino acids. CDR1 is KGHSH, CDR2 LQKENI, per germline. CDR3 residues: CASSPAEGIEAFF. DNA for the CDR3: TGTGCCAGCTCACCGGCTGAGGGAATTGAAGCTTTCTTT.

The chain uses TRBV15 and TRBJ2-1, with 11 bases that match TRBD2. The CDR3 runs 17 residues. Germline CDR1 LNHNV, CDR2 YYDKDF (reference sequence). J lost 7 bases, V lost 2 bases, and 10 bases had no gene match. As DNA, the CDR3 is TGTGCCACCAGCAGACCTAAACTAGCGGGAGAGAAAAATGAGCAGTTCTTC. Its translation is CATSRPKLAGEKNEQFF.

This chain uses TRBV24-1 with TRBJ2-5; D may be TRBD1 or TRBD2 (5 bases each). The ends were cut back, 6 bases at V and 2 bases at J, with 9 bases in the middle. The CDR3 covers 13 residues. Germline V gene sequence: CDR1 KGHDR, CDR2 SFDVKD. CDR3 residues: CATSRGLQETQYF. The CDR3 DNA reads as TGTGCCACCAGTCGGGGCCTGCAAGAGACCCAGTACTTC.

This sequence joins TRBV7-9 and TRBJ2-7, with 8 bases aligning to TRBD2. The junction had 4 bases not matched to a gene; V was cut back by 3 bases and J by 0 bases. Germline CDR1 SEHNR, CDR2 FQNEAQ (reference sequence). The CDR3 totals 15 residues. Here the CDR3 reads CASSFSGGPSYEQYF. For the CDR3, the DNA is TGTGCCAGCAGCTTTTCGGGAGGGCCCTCCTACGAGCAGTACTTC.

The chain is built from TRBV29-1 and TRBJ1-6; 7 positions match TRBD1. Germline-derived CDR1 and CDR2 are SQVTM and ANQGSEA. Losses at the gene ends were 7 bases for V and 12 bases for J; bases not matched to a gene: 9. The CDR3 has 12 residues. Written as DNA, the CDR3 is TGCAGCGCTTCACAGGGGAGAGGACCCCTCCACTTT. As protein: CSASQGRGPLHF. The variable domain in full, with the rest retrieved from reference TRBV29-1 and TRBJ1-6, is SAVISQKPSRDICQRGTSLTIQCQVDSQVTMMFWYRQQPGQSLTLIATANQGSEATYESGFVIDKFPISRPNLTFSTLTVSNMSPEDSSIYLCSASQGRGPLHFGNGTRLTVT.

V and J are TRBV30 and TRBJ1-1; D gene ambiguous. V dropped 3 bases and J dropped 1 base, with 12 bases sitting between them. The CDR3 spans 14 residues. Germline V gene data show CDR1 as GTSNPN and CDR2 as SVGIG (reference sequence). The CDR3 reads CAWRDPGPNTEAFF. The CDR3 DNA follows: TGTGCCTGGAGGGACCCTGGCCCGAACACTGAAGCTTTCTTT.